The 2 T cell receptor beta chains below were found in one sample sequenced in a study of human T cells and chemical hapten exposure. TCRdb processed the RACE reads anew with MiXCR; each CDR3 protein has one entry. The table shows roughly 48,000 distinct CDR3 sequences, with about 10% occurring only once. The time point: patch test 1, 2 weeks after DPC sensitization. As to treatment: therapeutic diphenylcyclopropenone sensitization with weekly scalp DPC. Total RNA was isolated from whole blood that had not been fractionated. Specimen: whole blood, collected in connection with sensitization to the hapten diphenylcyclopropenone (DPC). These receptors all come from a woman between 40 and 50 years old with alopecia areata. Some clones in this sample may be carry-over from other donors' samples.

This clonotype was detected only a few times. The chain uses TRBV20-1 and TRBJ1-6; tentatively, D is TRBD1 (6 bases). Germline lookup yields CDR1 DFQATT and CDR2 SNEGSKA (reference sequence). With 4 bases removed from V and 7 bases from J, the gap between germline ends came to 11 bases. CDR3 length: 13 amino acids. The CDR3 DNA sequence: TGCAGTGCTAAGGGGGAATGGAATTCACCCCTCCACTTT. Residues: CSAKGEWNSPLHF.

There are many counts of this clonotype. The chain combines TRBV4-2 with TRBJ1-2; TRBD1 matches at 7 bases. This CDR3 is built from 17 residues. The V gene's germline CDR1 is LGHNA and CDR2 YNFKEQ. Unmatched junction bases numbered 14, after V lost 3 bases and J lost 4 bases. The CDR3 sequence: CASSHEITTGIVYGYTF. CDR3 DNA sequence: TGTGCCAGCAGCCACGAAATCACGACAGGGATTGTCTATGGCTACACCTTC.